The entry below gives a single T cell receptor (beta chain) sequence along with its context. The antigen is not known. The data are from a study of beta chain features in type 1 diabetes. A CD45RO/CCR7/CD25/CD127/CD95/CD27 panel sorted naive, central memory, regulatory and stem cell-like memory CD4+ cells. All of the sorted populations showed purity greater than 95%. Every bit of the isolated RNA underwent reverse transcription, so sequencing read expressed TCRB transcripts. TCRdb's table, derived via immunoSEQ multiplex PCR, lists solely in-frame clones and lacks some. The data contain about 260,000 clones, 20% of them singletons. Germline assignment: CDR1 KGHSH and CDR2 LQKENI. CDR3 length equals 13 residues. Trimming removed 6 bases from V and 5 bases from J; junction bases left unmatched: 6. Findings and caveats of the study: Among patients with Type 1 diabetes, TCRB CDR3s were moderately but significantly shorter in every one of the four CD4+ subsets.

The receptor's source is a woman aged 40-49 years with type 1 diabetes. Sequenced: naive CD4+ T cells from blood. V usage is TRBV18 and J usage is TRBJ2-5; 7 bases are a match to TRBD1. The chain's CDR3 is CASSQGEGETQYF. Written as DNA, the CDR3 is TGTGCCAGCTCTCAGGGGGAAGGCGAGACCCAGTACTTC.